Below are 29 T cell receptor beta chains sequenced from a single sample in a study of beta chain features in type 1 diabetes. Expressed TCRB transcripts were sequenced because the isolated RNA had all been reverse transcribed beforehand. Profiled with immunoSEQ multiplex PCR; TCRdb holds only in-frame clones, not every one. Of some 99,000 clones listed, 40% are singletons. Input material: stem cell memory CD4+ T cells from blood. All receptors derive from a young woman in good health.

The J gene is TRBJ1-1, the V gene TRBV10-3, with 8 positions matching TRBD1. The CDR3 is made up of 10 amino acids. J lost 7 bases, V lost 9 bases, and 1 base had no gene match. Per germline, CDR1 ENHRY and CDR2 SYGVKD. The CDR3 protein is CAIGTGEAFF. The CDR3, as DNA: TGTGCCATAGGGACAGGTGAAGCTTTCTTT.

The CDR3 bases are TGTGCCAGCAGCAAAAGAGGAGGGCAGGAGACCCAGTACTTC. Protein product: CASSKRGGQETQYF. The genes are TRBV21-1 and TRBJ2-5; the D call of TRBD2 is as the table states it, not checked on the DNA. TRBV21-1 is an annotated pseudogene. This CDR3 is 14 amino acids long.

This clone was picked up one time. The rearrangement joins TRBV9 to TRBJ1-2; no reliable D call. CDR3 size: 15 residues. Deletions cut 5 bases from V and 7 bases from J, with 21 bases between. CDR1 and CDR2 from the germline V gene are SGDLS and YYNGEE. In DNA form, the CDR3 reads TGTGCCAGCAGTAATCCACGGGTGGGAGATGGTGGCTACACCTTC. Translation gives CASSNPRVGDGGYTF.

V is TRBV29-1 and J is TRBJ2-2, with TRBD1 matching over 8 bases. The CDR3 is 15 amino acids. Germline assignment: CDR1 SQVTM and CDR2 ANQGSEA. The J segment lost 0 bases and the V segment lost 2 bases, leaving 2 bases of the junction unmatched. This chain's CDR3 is CSVERDRTNTGELFF. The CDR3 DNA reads TGCAGCGTTGAAAGGGACAGGACGAACACCGGGGAGCTGTTTTTT.

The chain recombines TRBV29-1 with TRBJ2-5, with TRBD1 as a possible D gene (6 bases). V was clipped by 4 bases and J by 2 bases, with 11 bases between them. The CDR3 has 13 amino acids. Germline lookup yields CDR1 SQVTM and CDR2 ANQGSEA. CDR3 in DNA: TGCAGCGTTGCTAGGACAGATCAAGAGACCCAGTACTTC. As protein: CSVARTDQETQYF.

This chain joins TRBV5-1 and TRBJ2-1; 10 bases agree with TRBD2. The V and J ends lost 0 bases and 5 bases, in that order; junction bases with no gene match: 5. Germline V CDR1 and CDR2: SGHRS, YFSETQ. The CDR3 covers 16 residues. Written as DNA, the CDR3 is TGCGCCAGCAGCTTGGGTCGGACTAGCGGAGACAATGAGCAGTTCTTC. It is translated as CASSLGRTSGDNEQFF.

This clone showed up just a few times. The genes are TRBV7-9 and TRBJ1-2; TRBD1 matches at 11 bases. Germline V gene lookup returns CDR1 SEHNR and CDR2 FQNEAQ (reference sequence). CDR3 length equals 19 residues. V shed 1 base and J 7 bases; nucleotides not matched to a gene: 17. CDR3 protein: CASSLVPAPGTGGRGGYTF. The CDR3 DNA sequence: TGTGCCAGCAGCTTAGTACCCGCTCCCGGGACAGGGGGTAGGGGTGGCTACACCTTC.

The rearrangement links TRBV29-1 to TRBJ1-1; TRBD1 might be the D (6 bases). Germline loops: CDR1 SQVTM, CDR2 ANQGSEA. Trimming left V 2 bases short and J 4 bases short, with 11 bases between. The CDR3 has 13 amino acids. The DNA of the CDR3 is TGCAGCGTTGAATCGACAGGATCCACTGAAGCTTTCTTT. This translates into CSVESTGSTEAFF.

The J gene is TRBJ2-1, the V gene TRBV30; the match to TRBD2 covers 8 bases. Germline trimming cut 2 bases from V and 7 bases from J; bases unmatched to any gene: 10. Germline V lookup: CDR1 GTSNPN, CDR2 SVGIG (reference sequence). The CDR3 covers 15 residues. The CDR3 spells CAWSRDGRASNEQFF. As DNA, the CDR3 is TGTGCCTGGAGTAGGGACGGGAGGGCCTCGAATGAGCAGTTCTTC.

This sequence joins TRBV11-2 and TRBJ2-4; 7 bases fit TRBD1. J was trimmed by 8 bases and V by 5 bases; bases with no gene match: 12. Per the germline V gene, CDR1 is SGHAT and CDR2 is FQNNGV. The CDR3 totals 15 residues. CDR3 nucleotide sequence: TGTGCCAGCAGCGCCCGACAGGGTTGGAGATACATTCAGTACTTC. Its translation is CASSARQGWRYIQYF.

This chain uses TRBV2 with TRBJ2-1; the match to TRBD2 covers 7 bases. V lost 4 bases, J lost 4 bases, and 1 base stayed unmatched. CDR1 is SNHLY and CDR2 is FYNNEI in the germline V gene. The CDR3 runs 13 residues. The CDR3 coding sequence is TGTGCCAGCAGTGCTAGCGGTTACAATGAGCAGTTCTTC. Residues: CASSASGYNEQFF.

The CDR3 is CSGGMNTEAFF. DNA of the CDR3: TGCAGCGGAGGGATGAACACTGAAGCTTTCTTT. V usage is TRBV29-1 and J usage is TRBJ1-1; D is ambiguous. The CDR3 spans 11 residues. The V end was cut by 7 bases, the J end by 0 bases, with 6 bases between. Looked up from germline, CDR1 is SQVTM and CDR2 is ANQGSEA.

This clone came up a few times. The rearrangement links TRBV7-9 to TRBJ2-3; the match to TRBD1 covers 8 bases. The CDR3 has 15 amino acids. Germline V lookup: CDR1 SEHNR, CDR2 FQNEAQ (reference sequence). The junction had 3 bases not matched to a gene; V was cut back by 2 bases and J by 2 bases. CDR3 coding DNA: TGTGCCAGCAGCTTACAGGGGGCTCACACAGATACGCAGTATTTT. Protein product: CASSLQGAHTDTQYF.

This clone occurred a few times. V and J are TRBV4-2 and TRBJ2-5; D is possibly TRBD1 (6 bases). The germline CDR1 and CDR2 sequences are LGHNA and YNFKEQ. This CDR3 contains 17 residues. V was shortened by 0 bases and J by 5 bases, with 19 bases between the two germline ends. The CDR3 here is CASSQDSGGRGWETQYF. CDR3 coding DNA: TGTGCCAGCAGCCAAGATTCCGGAGGCAGGGGTTGGGAGACCCAGTACTTC.

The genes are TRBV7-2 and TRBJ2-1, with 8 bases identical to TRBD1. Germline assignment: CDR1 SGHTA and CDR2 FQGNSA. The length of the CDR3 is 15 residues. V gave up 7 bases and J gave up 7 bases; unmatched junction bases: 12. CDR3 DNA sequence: TGTGCCAGCAACTCCCGGGACAGGAAAGTTAATGAGCAGTTCTTC. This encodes CASNSRDRKVNEQFF.

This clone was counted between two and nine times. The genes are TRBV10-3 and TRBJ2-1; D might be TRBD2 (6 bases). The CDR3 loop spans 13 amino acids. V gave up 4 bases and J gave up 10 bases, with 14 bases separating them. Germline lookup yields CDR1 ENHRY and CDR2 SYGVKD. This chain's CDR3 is CAISVGLIWEQFF. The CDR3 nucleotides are TGTGCCATCAGTGTGGGACTCATTTGGGAGCAGTTCTTC.

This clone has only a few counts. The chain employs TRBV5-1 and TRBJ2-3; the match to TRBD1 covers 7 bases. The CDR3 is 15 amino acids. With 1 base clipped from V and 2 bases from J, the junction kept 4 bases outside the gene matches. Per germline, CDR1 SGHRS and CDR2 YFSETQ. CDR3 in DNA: TGCGCCAGCAGCTTGTTGGGACAGACCACAGATACGCAGTATTTT. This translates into CASSLLGQTTDTQYF.

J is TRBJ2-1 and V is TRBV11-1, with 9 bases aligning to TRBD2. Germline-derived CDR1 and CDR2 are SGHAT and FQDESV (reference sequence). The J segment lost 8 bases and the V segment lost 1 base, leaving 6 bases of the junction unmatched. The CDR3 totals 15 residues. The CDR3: CASSLVSGRIHEQFF. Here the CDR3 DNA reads TGTGCCAGCAGCTTAGTAAGCGGGAGGATACATGAGCAGTTCTTC.

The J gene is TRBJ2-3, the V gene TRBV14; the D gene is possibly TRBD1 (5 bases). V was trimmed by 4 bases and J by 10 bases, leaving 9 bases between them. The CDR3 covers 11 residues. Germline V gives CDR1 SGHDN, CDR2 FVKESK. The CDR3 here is CASSPGLAQYF. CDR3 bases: TGTGCCAGCAGCCCAGGGTTGGCGCAGTATTTT. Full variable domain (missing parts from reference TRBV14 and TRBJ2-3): EAGVTQFPSHSVIEKGQTVTLRCDPISGHDNLYWYRRVMGKEIKFLLHFVKESKQDESGMPNNRFLAERTGGTYSTLKVQPAELEDSGVYFCASSPGLAQYFGPGTRLTVL.

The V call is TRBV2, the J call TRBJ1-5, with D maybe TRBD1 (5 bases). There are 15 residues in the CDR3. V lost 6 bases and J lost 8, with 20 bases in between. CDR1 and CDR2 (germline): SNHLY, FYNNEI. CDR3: CASRAYRGGSEPQHF. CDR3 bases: TGTGCCAGCAGAGCCTACCGGGGCGGGAGTGAGCCCCAGCATTTT.

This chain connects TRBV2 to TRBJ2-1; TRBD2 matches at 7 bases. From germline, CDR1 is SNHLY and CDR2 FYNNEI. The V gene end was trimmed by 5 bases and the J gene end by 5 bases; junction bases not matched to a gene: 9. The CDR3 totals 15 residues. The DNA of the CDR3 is TGTGCCAGCAGTCCGACACGGCGGGGGAACAATGAGCAGTTCTTC. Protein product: CASSPTRRGNNEQFF.

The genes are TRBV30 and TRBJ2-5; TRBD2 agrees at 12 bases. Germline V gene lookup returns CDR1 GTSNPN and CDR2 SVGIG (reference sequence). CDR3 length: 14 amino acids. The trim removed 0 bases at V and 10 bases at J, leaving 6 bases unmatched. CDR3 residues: CAWSVGLAGYIQYF. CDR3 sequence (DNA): TGTGCCTGGAGTGTCGGACTAGCGGGGTATATCCAGTACTTC.

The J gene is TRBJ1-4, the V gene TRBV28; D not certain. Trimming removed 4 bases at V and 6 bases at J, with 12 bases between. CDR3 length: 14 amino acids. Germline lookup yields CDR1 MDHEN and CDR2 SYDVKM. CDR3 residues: CASSSLLRYEKLFF. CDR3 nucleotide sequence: TGTGCCAGCAGTTCCCTCCTGCGGTATGAAAAACTGTTTTTT.

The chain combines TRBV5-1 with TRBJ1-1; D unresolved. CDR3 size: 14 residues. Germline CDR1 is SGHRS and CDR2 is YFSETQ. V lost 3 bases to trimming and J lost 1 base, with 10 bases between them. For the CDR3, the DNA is TGCGCCAGCAGCTCTTGGGCCTGGAACACTGAAGCTTTCTTT. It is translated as CASSSWAWNTEAFF. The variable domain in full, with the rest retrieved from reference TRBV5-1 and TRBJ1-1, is KAGVTQTPRYLIKTRGQQVTLSCSPISGHRSVSWYQQTPGQGLQFLFEYFSETQRNKGNFPGRFSGRQFSNSRSEMNVSTLELGDSALYLCASSSWAWNTEAFFGQGTRLTVV.

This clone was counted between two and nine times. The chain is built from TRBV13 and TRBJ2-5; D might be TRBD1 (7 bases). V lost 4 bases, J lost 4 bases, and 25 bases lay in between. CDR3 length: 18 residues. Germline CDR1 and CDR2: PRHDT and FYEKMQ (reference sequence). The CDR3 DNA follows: TGTGCCAGCAGCTCAATTAGGGGGCAAGGGGGGAGAGGAGAGACCCAGTACTTC. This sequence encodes CASSSIRGQGGRGETQYF.

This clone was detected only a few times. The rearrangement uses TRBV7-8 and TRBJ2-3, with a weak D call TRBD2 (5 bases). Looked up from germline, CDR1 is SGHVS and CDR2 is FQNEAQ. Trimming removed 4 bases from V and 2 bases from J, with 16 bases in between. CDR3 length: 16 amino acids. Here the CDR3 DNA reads TGTGCCAGCAGCTCCGGACTGGAAACAATCACAGATACGCAGTATTTT. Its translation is CASSSGLETITDTQYF.

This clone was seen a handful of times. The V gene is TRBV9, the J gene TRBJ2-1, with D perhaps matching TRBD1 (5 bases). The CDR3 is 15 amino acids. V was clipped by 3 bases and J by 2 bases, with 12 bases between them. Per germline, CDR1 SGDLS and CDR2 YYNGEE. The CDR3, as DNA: TGTGCCAGCAGCGCGGACACCGGCCCCTACAATGAGCAGTTCTTC. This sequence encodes CASSADTGPYNEQFF.

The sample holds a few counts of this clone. CDR3 sequence: CASSFRHYNEQFF. Written as DNA, the CDR3 is TGTGCCAGCAGCTTCAGACACTACAATGAGCAGTTCTTC. V usage is TRBV7-2 and J usage is TRBJ2-1; no definite D call. CDR3 length: 13 residues. Germline V gene lookup returns CDR1 SGHTA and CDR2 FQGNSA. Deletions cut 3 bases from V and 3 bases from J, with 6 bases between.

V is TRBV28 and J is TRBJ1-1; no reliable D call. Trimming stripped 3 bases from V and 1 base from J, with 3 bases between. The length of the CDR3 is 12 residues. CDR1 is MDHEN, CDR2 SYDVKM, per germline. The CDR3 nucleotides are TGTGCCAGCAGTTTGCGGAACACTGAAGCTTTCTTT. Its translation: CASSLRNTEAFF.